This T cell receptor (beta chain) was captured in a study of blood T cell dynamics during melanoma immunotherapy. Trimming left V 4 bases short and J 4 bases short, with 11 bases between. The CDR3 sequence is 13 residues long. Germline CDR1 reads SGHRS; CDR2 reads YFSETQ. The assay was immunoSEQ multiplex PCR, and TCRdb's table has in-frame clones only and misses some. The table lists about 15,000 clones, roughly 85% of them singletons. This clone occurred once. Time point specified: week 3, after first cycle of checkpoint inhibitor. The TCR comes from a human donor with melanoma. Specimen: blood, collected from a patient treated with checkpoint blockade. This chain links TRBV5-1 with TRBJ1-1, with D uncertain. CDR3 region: CASSAEGATEAFF. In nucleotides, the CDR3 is TGCGCCAGCAGCGCTGAGGGAGCCACTGAAGCTTTCTTT.